A single sample is the source of the 19 T cell receptor beta chains below, sequenced in a study of blood T cells in healthy people across ages. A second PCR of roughly 7 to 11 cycles used a sample-barcoded 5' primer and a J-beta primer mix. TCRdb itself ran the 5' RACE reads through MiXCR, one entry per CDR3 protein. The sample lists about 1.4 million distinct CDR3 sequences, approximately 59% occurring once. Source material: blood. The receptors here all came from a man between 18 and 35 years old in good health.

The DNA of the CDR3 is TGTGCCAGACGGGCCCCCTACGAGCAGTACTTC. Its protein product is CARRAPYEQYF. V and J are TRBV9 and TRBJ2-4; no reliable D call. The end of the DNA is better explained by TRBJ2-7, so the J call may be wrong. Germline V gives CDR1 SGDLS, CDR2 YYNGEE. The length of the CDR3 is 11 residues.

The J gene is TRBJ1-2, the V gene TRBV20-1, with D unresolved. Germline V lookup: CDR1 DFQATT, CDR2 SNEGSKA (reference sequence). Trimming pared 4 bases from V and 3 bases from J, leaving 18 bases between. The CDR3 loop spans 15 amino acids. This chain's CDR3 is CSAKAVGVGDYGYTF. In nucleotides, the CDR3 is TGCAGTGCTAAGGCTGTGGGTGTGGGAGACTATGGCTACACCTTC.

The rearrangement joins TRBV5-6 to TRBJ2-5; 8 bases match TRBD2. Germline trimming cut 3 bases from V and 5 bases from J; bases unmatched to any gene: 6. This CDR3 is built from 14 residues. The germline CDR1 and CDR2 sequences are SGHDT and YYEEEE. CDR3 sequence reads: CASSWKTGGETQYF. CDR3 nucleotides: TGTGCCAGCAGCTGGAAAACGGGGGGGGAGACCCAGTACTTC.

CDR3 in amino acids: CASSDLLRWEQYF. In DNA form, the CDR3 reads TGTGCCAGCAGTGACCTCCTACGCTGGGAGCAGTACTTC. The chain recombines TRBV7-9 with TRBJ2-7, with no clear D. Trimming removed 6 bases from V and 7 bases from J, with 16 bases in between. Germline CDR1 SEHNR, CDR2 FQNEAQ (reference sequence). The CDR3 runs to 13 residues.

The rearrangement links TRBV12-3 or TRBV12-4 to TRBJ2-1; TRBD2 aligns across 12 bases. The V gene end was trimmed by 0 bases and the J gene end by 8 bases; junction bases not matched to a gene: 8. The CDR3 has 17 residues. The CDR3 is CASSLARGLAGVDEQFF. CDR3 coding DNA: TGTGCCAGCAGTTTAGCGCGGGGACTAGCGGGCGTAGATGAGCAGTTCTTC.

This clonotype was counted many times. The V gene is TRBV20-1, the J gene TRBJ1-4; possible D gene TRBD1, 5 bases. CDR3 size: 16 residues. The ends were cut back, 3 bases at V and 8 bases at J, with 22 bases in the middle. The germline CDR1 and CDR2 sequences are DFQATT and SNEGSKA (reference sequence). CDR3 amino acids: CSASPLRDVDGEKLFF. The CDR3 DNA is TGCAGTGCTAGCCCACTGCGGGACGTGGACGGAGAAAAACTGTTTTTT.

This clonotype was detected only once. The chain employs TRBV28 and TRBJ2-7; D is perhaps TRBD2 (6 bases). Germline CDR1 is MDHEN and CDR2 is SYDVKM. The CDR3 covers 15 residues. V lost 6 bases to trimming and J lost 2 bases, with 17 bases between them. The CDR3 DNA follows: TGTGCCAGCAGCCCTTCAGGGACTTTCGCCTACGAGCAGTACTTC. It codes for CASSPSGTFAYEQYF.

The V gene is TRBV20-1, the J gene TRBJ1-6; TRBD1 aligns across 7 bases. Germline V CDR1 and CDR2: DFQATT, SNEGSKA (reference sequence). The CDR3 has 15 amino acids. J lost 9 bases, V lost 0 bases, and 8 bases had no gene match. The CDR3 sequence: CSARDKGGGLSPLHF. CDR3 nucleotides: TGCAGTGCTAGAGATAAGGGAGGGGGCCTTTCACCCCTCCACTTT.

This sequence joins TRBV20-1 and TRBJ2-7, with 9 bases identical to TRBD2. Per germline, CDR1 DFQATT and CDR2 SNEGSKA (reference sequence). With V trimmed by 2 bases and J by 4 bases, 12 bases remained unmatched. The CDR3 covers 16 residues. The CDR3 DNA follows: TGCAGTGCTAGACCGCGGGGTAGCGGGAGCGTATACGAGCAGTACTTC. Its protein product is CSARPRGSGSVYEQYF.

The chain uses TRBV7-2 and TRBJ2-1; the match to TRBD2 covers 7 bases. Germline CDR1 SGHTA, CDR2 FQGNSA. V shed 1 base, J shed 4 bases, and the junction held 4 bases outside the gene matches. The CDR3 length is 15 residues. CDR3 sequence: CASSLGGGEYNEQFF. The CDR3 bases are TGTGCCAGCAGCTTAGGCGGGGGTGAATACAATGAGCAGTTCTTC.

The chain uses TRBV11-3 and TRBJ2-7, with TRBD1 as a possible D gene (5 bases). V gave up 1 base and J gave up 3 bases, with 13 bases separating them. The germline gives CDR1 SGHNT, CDR2 YENEEA. CDR3 length: 15 amino acids. CDR3 bases: TGTGCCAGCAGCTTAGGACCGGACACAGACTACGAGCAGTACTTC. Translated: CASSLGPDTDYEQYF. Drawing the rest from reference TRBV11-3 and TRBJ2-7, the complete variable domain is EAGVVQSPRYKIIEKKQPVAFWCNPISGHNTLYWYLQNLGQGPELLIRYENEEAVDDSQLPKDRFSAERLKGVDSTLKIQPAELGDSAVYLCASSLGPDTDYEQYFGPGTRLTVT.

This clonotype came up a few times. The chain recombines TRBV4-2 with TRBJ2-1; D ambiguous. Germline lookup yields CDR1 LGHNA and CDR2 YNFKEQ. The CDR3 sequence is 16 residues long. The V gene lost 4 bases and the J gene lost 4 bases, with 17 bases spanning the gap. The CDR3 is CASSLDMRSRYNEQFF. The CDR3 nucleotides are TGTGCCAGCAGCCTAGATATGAGATCCAGATACAATGAGCAGTTCTTC.

This chain uses TRBV4-2 with TRBJ1-3; D unclear. The V gene lost 1 base and the J gene lost 0 bases, with 13 bases spanning the gap. Looked up from germline, CDR1 is LGHNA and CDR2 is YNFKEQ. The CDR3 totals 17 residues. The CDR3: CASSQVAGGISGNTIYF. CDR3 nucleotide sequence: TGTGCCAGCAGCCAAGTGGCAGGTGGGATCTCTGGAAACACCATATATTTT.

This clonotype was detected a few times. The chain uses TRBV27 and TRBJ2-5; weak D call: TRBD1 (5 bases). The germline V and J ends were trimmed by 7 bases and 0 bases, with 12 bases remaining between them. Germline CDR1 reads MNHEY; CDR2 reads SMNVEV (reference sequence). The CDR3 is made up of 14 amino acids. CDR3 residues: CASTGLGNQETQYF. In DNA form, the CDR3 reads TGTGCCAGCACAGGGCTGGGTAACCAAGAGACCCAGTACTTC.

This rearrangement joins TRBV12-3 or TRBV12-4 to TRBJ2-1, with 8 bases matching TRBD1. V lost 5 bases, J lost 7 bases, and 4 bases stayed unmatched. The CDR3 covers 13 residues. The CDR3 sequence: CASSRTGRNEQFF. The CDR3 DNA is TGTGCCAGCAGTCGGACAGGGAGGAATGAGCAGTTCTTC.

This clonotype was seen a few times. V usage is TRBV4-1 and J usage is TRBJ2-1, with TRBD2 matching over 11 bases. CDR3 length: 17 amino acids. Germline V gene sequence: CDR1 MGHRA, CDR2 YSYEKL. The V and J ends lost 1 base and 4 bases, in that order; junction bases with no gene match: 6. The CDR3 spells CASSQGGGTSGYNEQFF. Written as DNA, the CDR3 is TGCGCCAGCAGCCAAGGAGGAGGGACTAGCGGTTACAATGAGCAGTTCTTC.

This chain uses TRBV5-1 with TRBJ2-6; D is ambiguous. Germline CDR1 reads SGHRS; CDR2 reads YFSETQ. This CDR3 contains 14 residues. The V gene lost 4 bases and the J gene lost 4 bases, with 9 bases spanning the gap. The CDR3 sequence: CASSPATGANVLTF. The CDR3 coding sequence is TGCGCCAGCAGCCCCGCGACCGGGGCCAACGTCCTGACTTTC.

The CDR3 coding sequence is TGTGCCAGCAGCATCGGGACTAGCGGGAGCAATGAGCAGTTCTTC. The encoded protein is CASSIGTSGSNEQFF. V is TRBV7-2 and J is TRBJ2-1; 14 bases map to TRBD2. Germline V lookup: CDR1 SGHTA, CDR2 FQGNSA. V lost 5 bases, J lost 6 bases, and 3 bases stayed unmatched. The CDR3 is 15 residues long.

This CDR3 is CASSFVGRDNEQYF. CDR3 DNA: TGCGCCAGCAGCTTTGTGGGTAGGGACAATGAGCAGTACTTC. The chain carries TRBV5-1 and TRBJ2-1, with a weak D call TRBD1 (6 bases). The assigned J gene may be wrong: the sequence end matches TRBJ2-7 better. CDR1 is SGHRS, CDR2 YFSETQ, per germline. This CDR3 has 14 residues.